Listed below are T cell receptor beta chains from one sample, sequenced in a study of blood T cell repertoires in COVID-19. Generated by immunoSEQ multiplex PCR, the TCRdb table keeps only in-frame clones and is missing some. Among 130,000 to 150,000 clones listed, 84% were seen once. The sample comprised peripheral blood. The receptors here all came from a human donor in a cohort sampled during active COVID-19. The CDR3 runs from the conserved cysteine through the conserved F or W. D genes are given only for firm matches. Part of the rows lack a size; the others show once, few, many or a class for expanded clones.

J gene: TRBJ2-3; clone size: .; V gene: TRBV19; D gene: TRBD1; CDR3 protein: CASSSTGTGRDTQYF; CDR3 DNA: TGTGCCAGTAGTTCCACCGGGACAGGGCGAGATACGCAGTATTTT
J gene: TRBJ1-3; clone size: .; V gene: TRBV7-3; D gene: .; CDR3 protein: CASSSDRNTIYF; CDR3 DNA: TGTGCCAGCAGCTCGGACAGAAACACCATATATTTT
J gene: TRBJ2-5; clone size: .; V gene: TRBV6-4; D gene: .; CDR3 protein: CASSVGPRETQYF; CDR3 DNA: TGTGCCAGCAGTGTGGGCCCTCGGGAGACCCAGTACTTC
J gene: TRBJ2-7; clone size: few; V gene: TRBV5-1; D gene: TRBD1; CDR3 protein: CASSLTPPGQGREQYF; CDR3 DNA: TGCGCCAGCAGCTTGACGCCCCCGGGACAGGGGCGCGAGCAGTACTTC
J gene: TRBJ1-5; clone size: .; V gene: TRBV4-3; D gene: .; CDR3 protein: CASSQDRGAQPQHF; CDR3 DNA: TGCGCCAGCAGCCAAGATCGGGGGGCGCAGCCCCAGCATTTT
J gene: TRBJ2-1; clone size: .; V gene: TRBV7-2; D gene: TRBD1; CDR3 protein: CASSLTGVVNNEQFF; CDR3 DNA: TGTGCCAGCAGCTTGACAGGGGTCGTGAACAATGAGCAGTTCTTC
J gene: TRBJ2-5; clone size: .; V gene: TRBV5-1; D gene: .; CDR3 protein: CASSSQAGETQYF; CDR3 DNA: TGCGCCAGCAGCTCACAAGCGGGTGAGACCCAGTACTTC
J gene: TRBJ2-5; clone size: .; V gene: TRBV7-9; D gene: .; CDR3 protein: CASSLVLETQYF; CDR3 DNA: TGTGCCAGCAGCTTAGTATTAGAGACCCAGTACTTC
J gene: TRBJ1-5; clone size: .; V gene: TRBV7-2; D gene: TRBD1; CDR3 protein: CASSPWTGENQPQHF; CDR3 DNA: TGTGCCAGCAGCCCATGGACAGGGGAAAATCAGCCCCAGCATTTT
J gene: TRBJ2-1; clone size: .; V gene: TRBV6-1; D gene: .; CDR3 protein: CASSEPRYNEQFF; CDR3 DNA: TGTGCCAGCAGTGAACCCCGCTACAATGAGCAGTTCTTC
J gene: TRBJ1-2; clone size: .; V gene: TRBV19; D gene: .; CDR3 protein: CASSIGGHNGYTF; CDR3 DNA: TGTGCCAGTAGTATTGGCGGTCATAATGGCTACACCTTC
J gene: TRBJ2-3; clone size: .; V gene: TRBV2; D gene: .; CDR3 protein: CASSAGTYTQYF; CDR3 DNA: TGTGCCAGCAGTGCAGGGACTTATACGCAGTATTTT
J gene: TRBJ2-7; clone size: once; V gene: TRBV19; D gene: TRBD1; CDR3 protein: CASSMASGTDLYEQYF; CDR3 DNA: TGTGCCAGTAGTATGGCCTCCGGGACAGATCTTTACGAGCAGTACTTC
J gene: TRBJ2-4; clone size: .; V gene: TRBV5-5; D gene: .; CDR3 protein: CASSLQGAISSAKNIQYF; CDR3 DNA: TGTGCCAGCAGCTTACAGGGAGCAATCTCATCGGCAAAAAACATTCAGTACTTC
J gene: TRBJ2-3; clone size: .; V gene: TRBV5-1; D gene: TRBD2; CDR3 protein: CASSLNTGGMTDTQYF; CDR3 DNA: TGCGCCAGCAGCTTGAATACGGGGGGGATGACAGATACGCAGTATTTT
J gene: TRBJ2-1; clone size: .; V gene: TRBV6-2/TRBV6-3; D gene: TRBD2; CDR3 protein: CASSYLAGGPRNEQFF; CDR3 DNA: TGTGCCAGCAGTTATCTAGCGGGGGGGCCACGGAATGAGCAGTTCTTC
J gene: TRBJ2-5; clone size: .; V gene: TRBV7-8; D gene: TRBD2; CDR3 protein: CASRPGKTSLQTQYF; CDR3 DNA: TGTGCCAGCAGACCCGGCAAGACTAGCTTACAGACCCAGTACTTC
J gene: TRBJ1-4; clone size: .; V gene: TRBV5-5; D gene: .; CDR3 protein: CASSGTGATNEKLFF; CDR3 DNA: TGTGCCAGCAGCGGAACAGGAGCAACTAATGAAAAACTGTTTTTT
J gene: TRBJ1-4; clone size: .; V gene: TRBV30; D gene: TRBD1; CDR3 protein: CAWTGDSRLNEKLFF; CDR3 DNA: TGTGCCTGGACTGGGGACAGCCGGCTTAATGAAAAACTGTTTTTT
J gene: TRBJ2-3; clone size: .; V gene: TRBV28; D gene: TRBD1; CDR3 protein: CASSLAGQGADTQYF; CDR3 DNA: TGTGCCAGCAGTTTGGCCGGACAGGGGGCAGATACGCAGTATTTT
J gene: TRBJ1-4; clone size: few; V gene: TRBV27; D gene: TRBD1; CDR3 protein: CASGRQGRVSREKLFF; CDR3 DNA: TGTGCCAGCGGTCGACAGGGAAGGGTTTCTCGGGAAAAACTGTTTTTT
J gene: TRBJ1-1; clone size: .; V gene: TRBV7-2; D gene: TRBD1; CDR3 protein: CASRRTGAGNTEAFF; CDR3 DNA: TGTGCCAGCAGAAGGACAGGGGCCGGGAACACTGAAGCTTTCTTT
J gene: TRBJ2-6; clone size: .; V gene: TRBV6-4; D gene: .; CDR3 protein: CASSATSSGANVLTF; CDR3 DNA: TGTGCCAGCAGTGCCACTAGCTCTGGGGCCAACGTCCTGACTTTC
J gene: TRBJ2-1; clone size: .; V gene: TRBV14; D gene: .; CDR3 protein: CASSVSRGIPEFF; CDR3 DNA: TGTGCCAGCAGCGTCTCAAGAGGGATCCCGGAGTTCTTC
J gene: TRBJ2-7; clone size: .; V gene: TRBV2; D gene: TRBD2; CDR3 protein: CASSREGRSYEQYF; CDR3 DNA: TGTGCCAGCAGCCGGGAGGGCAGATCCTACGAGCAGTACTTC
J gene: TRBJ2-7; clone size: .; V gene: TRBV11-2; D gene: .; CDR3 protein: CASSHTTYEQYF; CDR3 DNA: TGTGCCAGCAGCCACACAACCTACGAGCAGTACTTC
J gene: TRBJ1-2; clone size: .; V gene: TRBV28; D gene: TRBD1; CDR3 protein: CASSLGGGQGFRYGYTF; CDR3 DNA: TGTGCCAGCAGTTTAGGGGGCGGACAGGGATTCCGATATGGCTACACCTTC
J gene: TRBJ1-6; clone size: .; V gene: TRBV7-9; D gene: .; CDR3 protein: CASSSGQPAAPLHF; CDR3 DNA: TGTGCCAGCAGCTCCGGACAGCCCGCGGCACCCCTCCACTTT
J gene: TRBJ2-7; clone size: .; V gene: TRBV3-1/TRBV3-2; D gene: .; CDR3 protein: CASSQAGSSYEQYF; CDR3 DNA: TGTGCCAGCAGCCAAGCGGGGAGCTCCTACGAGCAGTACTTC
J gene: TRBJ1-1; clone size: .; V gene: TRBV28; D gene: TRBD1; CDR3 protein: CASSFGTGKVFF; CDR3 DNA: TGTGCCAGCAGTTTTGGGACAGGGAAGGTTTTCTTT
J gene: TRBJ2-5; clone size: .; V gene: TRBV6-5; D gene: TRBD2; CDR3 protein: CASSIAGGRETQYF; CDR3 DNA: TGTGCCAGCAGTATAGCGGGGGGGCGAGAGACCCAGTACTTC
J gene: TRBJ1-1; clone size: .; V gene: TRBV5-4; D gene: .; CDR3 protein: CASSLKQGLNTEAFF; CDR3 DNA: TGTGCCAGCAGCTTAAAACAGGGACTGAACACTGAAGCTTTCTTT
J gene: TRBJ2-7; clone size: once; V gene: TRBV4-1; D gene: .; CDR3 protein: CASSIERGRYEQYF; CDR3 DNA: TGCGCCAGCAGTATCGAACGGGGAAGGTACGAGCAGTACTTC
J gene: TRBJ1-4; clone size: .; V gene: TRBV5-1; D gene: TRBD1; CDR3 protein: CASSPTGINEKLFF; CDR3 DNA: TGCGCCAGCAGCCCGACAGGGATTAATGAAAAACTGTTTTTT
J gene: TRBJ1-1; clone size: .; V gene: TRBV19; D gene: .; CDR3 protein: CASSMRAANTEAFF; CDR3 DNA: TGTGCCAGTAGTATGAGGGCAGCGAACACTGAAGCTTTCTTT
J gene: TRBJ1-4; clone size: .; V gene: TRBV30; D gene: .; CDR3 protein: CAWSPGDEKLFF; CDR3 DNA: TGTGCCTGGAGTCCCGGGGATGAAAAACTGTTTTTT
J gene: TRBJ2-7; clone size: .; V gene: TRBV7-3; D gene: TRBD2; CDR3 protein: CASSLVPRPSGTYEQYF; CDR3 DNA: TGTGCCAGCAGCTTAGTCCCACGGCCTAGCGGAACCTACGAGCAGTACTTC
J gene: TRBJ1-1; clone size: .; V gene: TRBV30; D gene: .; CDR3 protein: CAWRTGLTYTEAFF; CDR3 DNA: TGTGCCTGGAGAACAGGGCTAACGTACACTGAAGCTTTCTTT
J gene: TRBJ1-3; clone size: few; V gene: TRBV5-1; D gene: TRBD1; CDR3 protein: CASSRDSSGNTIYF; CDR3 DNA: TGCGCCAGCAGCCGGGACAGCTCTGGAAACACCATATATTTT
J gene: TRBJ1-2; clone size: .; V gene: TRBV12-3/TRBV12-4; D gene: TRBD1; CDR3 protein: CAVETGVDGYTF; CDR3 DNA: TGTGCCGTCGAGACAGGGGTGGATGGCTACACCTTC
J gene: TRBJ2-3; clone size: .; V gene: TRBV7-2; D gene: TRBD2; CDR3 protein: CASSFGNAGGPDTQYF; CDR3 DNA: TGTGCCAGCAGCTTCGGTAATGCGGGGGGTCCAGATACGCAGTATTTT
J gene: TRBJ1-4; clone size: few; V gene: TRBV3-1/TRBV3-2; D gene: TRBD1; CDR3 protein: CASSQGQGNEKLFF; CDR3 DNA: TGTGCCAGCAGCCAAGGACAGGGGAACGAAAAACTGTTTTTT
J gene: TRBJ2-3; clone size: once; V gene: TRBV11-3; D gene: .; CDR3 protein: CASSAGTSTDTQYF; CDR3 DNA: TGTGCCAGCAGCGCCGGGACTAGCACAGATACGCAGTATTTT
J gene: TRBJ2-2; clone size: .; V gene: TRBV5-1; D gene: TRBD2; CDR3 protein: CATELAGGNTGELFF; CDR3 DNA: TGCGCCACGGAACTAGCGGGGGGAAACACCGGGGAGCTGTTTTTT
J gene: TRBJ2-1; clone size: .; V gene: TRBV20-1; D gene: TRBD1; CDR3 protein: CSASIQGNYNEQFF; CDR3 DNA: TGCAGTGCCAGTATACAGGGGAACTACAATGAGCAGTTCTTC
J gene: TRBJ1-6; clone size: .; V gene: TRBV19; D gene: TRBD1; CDR3 protein: CASSATGEVSPLHF; CDR3 DNA: TGTGCCAGTAGTGCCACAGGGGAGGTTTCACCCCTCCACTTT
J gene: TRBJ2-1; clone size: .; V gene: TRBV7-6; D gene: .; CDR3 protein: CASSLQTGHSYNEQFF; CDR3 DNA: TGTGCCAGCAGCCTCCAGACAGGACATTCCTACAATGAGCAGTTCTTC
J gene: TRBJ1-5; clone size: .; V gene: TRBV4-2; D gene: .; CDR3 protein: CASSQGTDQPQHF; CDR3 DNA: TGTGCCAGCAGCCAAGGGACTGATCAGCCCCAGCATTTT
J gene: TRBJ2-3; clone size: .; V gene: TRBV5-1; D gene: .; CDR3 protein: CASSSQGTDTQYF; CDR3 DNA: TGCGCCAGCAGCTCCCAGGGTACAGATACGCAGTATTTT
J gene: TRBJ2-3; clone size: .; V gene: TRBV7-3; D gene: TRBD2; CDR3 protein: CASSLKAGGTQYF; CDR3 DNA: TGTGCCAGCAGCTTAAAGGCGGGGGGCACGCAGTATTTT